This is a list of T cell receptor beta chains from one sample in a study of identical twins. TCRdb redid the calling of the 5' RACE reads with MiXCR, one entry per CDR3 protein. Seen here are 450,000 or so distinct CDR3 sequences, roughly 24% observed once, and the top ten hold 2.9%. This same sample was also part of a study on T cells expressing NK-cell markers.

Sequenced: CD4+ T cells sorted from blood. Receptors were obtained from a woman younger than 35 in good health. Each CDR3 is given with its conserved first and last residue. The D gene is left open where the match is weak. Size values are once, few and many counts, or a class for expanded clones, and some rows have none.

abundance: few; len: 16; d_gene: NA; j_gene: TRBJ2-7; v_gene: TRBV6-5; CDR3aa: CASSYSYLKTEYEQYF; CDR3nt: TGTGCCAGCAGTTACTCTTATTTAAAGACAGAATACGAGCAGTACTTC
abundance: NA; len: 14; d_gene: NA; j_gene: TRBJ2-7; v_gene: TRBV5-1; CDR3aa: CASSPRTDEYEQYF; CDR3nt: TGCGCCAGCAGCCCGCGGACAGACGAATACGAGCAGTACTTC
abundance: few; len: 13; d_gene: NA; j_gene: TRBJ2-1; v_gene: TRBV7-2; CDR3aa: CASSLVTPWEQFF; CDR3nt: TGTGCCAGCAGCTTAGTGACCCCCTGGGAGCAGTTCTTC
abundance: NA; len: 17; d_gene: TRBD1; j_gene: TRBJ2-1; v_gene: TRBV4-3; CDR3aa: CASSQGYRGPSYNEQFF; CDR3nt: TGCGCCAGCAGCCAAGGATACAGGGGGCCTTCCTACAATGAGCAGTTCTTC
abundance: few; len: 15; d_gene: NA; j_gene: TRBJ2-7; v_gene: TRBV7-9; CDR3aa: CASSSIQGGAYEQYF; CDR3nt: TGTGCCAGCAGCAGTATACAAGGTGGGGCCTACGAGCAGTACTTC
abundance: NA; len: 13; d_gene: NA; j_gene: TRBJ2-1; v_gene: TRBV11-2; CDR3aa: CASSALRLGEQFF; CDR3nt: TGTGCCAGCAGCGCCCTCCGATTGGGTGAGCAGTTCTTC
abundance: NA; len: 13; d_gene: NA; j_gene: TRBJ1-1; v_gene: TRBV6-5; CDR3aa: CASTFSMNTEAFF; CDR3nt: TGTGCCAGCACTTTCTCAATGAACACTGAAGCTTTCTTT
abundance: NA; len: 13; d_gene: NA; j_gene: TRBJ2-3; v_gene: TRBV6-2/TRBV6-3; CDR3aa: CASSHPGVDTQYF; CDR3nt: TGTGCCAGCAGCCACCCCGGGGTAGATACGCAGTATTTT
abundance: once; len: 14; d_gene: NA; j_gene: TRBJ2-3; v_gene: TRBV10-1; CDR3aa: CASSIAGSTDTQYF; CDR3nt: TGCGCCAGCAGTATAGCCGGGTCAACAGATACGCAGTATTTT
abundance: few; len: 17; d_gene: TRBD2; j_gene: TRBJ2-2; v_gene: TRBV7-2; CDR3aa: CASSRLAGGHHTGELFF; CDR3nt: TGTGCCAGCAGTCGACTAGCGGGGGGGCATCACACCGGGGAGCTGTTTTTT
abundance: NA; len: 13; d_gene: NA; j_gene: TRBJ1-1; v_gene: TRBV2; CDR3aa: CASPRQPNTEAFF; CDR3nt: TGTGCCAGTCCTCGACAGCCGAACACTGAAGCTTTCTTT
abundance: NA; len: 15; d_gene: TRBD2; j_gene: TRBJ2-7; v_gene: TRBV5-1; CDR3aa: CASSALLAGSYEQYF; CDR3nt: TGCGCCAGCAGCGCTCTACTAGCGGGGTCCTACGAGCAGTACTTC
abundance: NA; len: 13; d_gene: NA; j_gene: TRBJ2-1; v_gene: TRBV27; CDR3aa: CASSSRRKNEQFF; CDR3nt: TGTGCCAGCAGTTCCCGACGGAAAAATGAGCAGTTCTTC
abundance: few; len: 17; d_gene: TRBD1; j_gene: TRBJ1-1; v_gene: TRBV7-2; CDR3aa: CASSTQQGARDRVSAFF; CDR3nt: TGTGCCAGCAGCACCCAACAGGGGGCAAGAGATAGAGTCTCAGCTTTCTTT
abundance: NA; len: 14; d_gene: TRBD2; j_gene: TRBJ2-7; v_gene: TRBV7-8; CDR3aa: CASSSAGGRYEQYF; CDR3nt: TGTGCCAGCAGCTCAGCGGGGGGGAGATACGAGCAGTACTTC
abundance: few; len: 14; d_gene: TRBD1; j_gene: TRBJ2-7; v_gene: TRBV10-3; CDR3aa: CASTPDRSSYEQYF; CDR3nt: TGTGCCAGCACGCCGGACAGGAGCTCCTACGAGCAGTACTTC
abundance: NA; len: 17; d_gene: NA; j_gene: TRBJ2-1; v_gene: TRBV12-5; CDR3aa: CASGLVLGRLLRNEQFF; CDR3nt: TGTGCTAGTGGTTTGGTTCTGGGACGGCTTCTCCGCAATGAGCAGTTCTTC
abundance: few; len: 17; d_gene: TRBD2; j_gene: TRBJ2-1; v_gene: TRBV20-1; CDR3aa: CSAPRGGGRAYYNEQFF; CDR3nt: TGCAGTGCCCCCCGCGGGGGCGGGAGGGCATATTACAATGAGCAGTTCTTC
abundance: NA; len: 13; d_gene: NA; j_gene: TRBJ2-3; v_gene: TRBV20-1; CDR3aa: CSARATNTDTQYF; CDR3nt: TGCAGTGCTAGAGCCACAAATACAGATACGCAGTATTTT
abundance: NA; len: 13; d_gene: NA; j_gene: TRBJ2-3; v_gene: TRBV7-2; CDR3aa: CASSPGLPDTQYF; CDR3nt: TGTGCCAGCAGTCCAGGGTTACCAGATACGCAGTATTTT
abundance: NA; len: 16; d_gene: NA; j_gene: TRBJ2-6; v_gene: TRBV5-1; CDR3aa: CASSLGQISGANVLTF; CDR3nt: TGCGCCAGCAGCTTGGGGCAGATCTCTGGGGCCAACGTCCTGACTTTC
abundance: NA; len: 13; d_gene: NA; j_gene: TRBJ2-1; v_gene: TRBV9; CDR3aa: CASSVDQGEAPFF; CDR3nt: TGTGCCAGCAGCGTAGATCAGGGGGAGGCCCCGTTCTTC
abundance: NA; len: 14; d_gene: NA; j_gene: TRBJ2-3; v_gene: TRBV5-1; CDR3aa: CASRPIWGVDTQYF; CDR3nt: TGCGCCAGCCGGCCCATCTGGGGGGTAGATACGCAGTATTTT
abundance: NA; len: 14; d_gene: NA; j_gene: TRBJ1-2; v_gene: TRBV5-1; CDR3aa: CASSHVDRSNGYTF; CDR3nt: TGCGCCAGCAGCCATGTAGACAGGAGTAATGGCTACACCTTC